This T cell receptor beta chain was sequenced during a study of blood T cell repertoires in COVID-19. Across the whole study: The United States, Italy and Spain were the sources of the acute and convalescent COVID-19 samples. T cells, B-cell-depleted T cells, or PBMCs supplied cDNA or gDNA.

Trimming cost V 5 bases and J 1 base; bases outside gene matches: 10. This CDR3 comprises 18 residues. Germline assignment: CDR1 MNHEY and CDR2 SMNVEV (reference sequence). In the authors' methods: Researchers report that nucleated cell counts were estimated from reference gene primer amplification. Data came from immunoSEQ multiplex PCR; TCRdb stores just in-frame clones and leaves some out. The D gene and trimming were derived from the DNA, and the V and J assignments and clone size from that table. This sample carries 65,000 to 75,000 clones, about 91% of them seen once, and the ten largest clones take about an eighth.

The sequenced material came from peripheral blood. The chain combines TRBV27 with TRBJ1-6; 8 nucleotides agree with TRBD1. The source is a human donor with active COVID-19. The donor label of this sample is uncertain. This CDR3 reads CASSTRGQGGSYNSPLHF. DNA for the CDR3: TGTGCCAGCAGTACCCGCGGACAGGGAGGTTCCTATAATTCACCCCTCCACTTT.